The clone carrying this T cell receptor (beta chain) was found a few times. The antigen remains undetermined. V was clipped by 4 bases and J by 3 bases; unmatched bases: 6. The CDR3 runs to 16 residues. CDR1 and CDR2 (germline): LGHNA, YNFKEQ. The data stem from a study of T cells after yellow fever vaccination. General study results and limits: A small proportion of clonotypes was detected in both the CD4 and CD8 compartments. Peaking faster, on day 5 versus 15, the secondary response was nonetheless weaker.

5'RACE template switching added a universal primer site and UMIs to TCR cDNA. TCRdb reprocessed the 5' RACE reads via MiXCR and lists one record per CDR3 protein. The data show about 350,000 distinct CDR3 sequences, with about 7.8% seen just once and roughly 18% held by the top ten. The TCR was taken from a man between 18 and 35 years old who received the YFV17D yellow fever vaccine. The chain employs TRBV4-2 and TRBJ2-5; TRBD2 agrees at 12 bases. Specimen: PBMCs, collected 45 days after the first yellow fever vaccination. The CDR3 is CASSLYGLAGKETQYF. In DNA, the CDR3 is TGTGCCAGCAGCCTTTACGGACTAGCGGGGAAAGAGACCCAGTACTTC.